This passage covers 16 T cell receptor beta chains from one sample sequenced in a study of cytomegalovirus exposure and HLA in healthy donors. The PCR used 60 Vbeta and 13 Jbeta primers. The method was immunoSEQ multiplex PCR; TCRdb's version includes in-frame clones alone and lacks a portion of them. Of 150,000 to 200,000 clones in the sample, approximately 80% are singletons; the top ten hold around 1%. The specimen was PBMCs. The receptors come from a woman in her thirties or forties in good health and CMV-seronegative.

The rearrangement links TRBV15 to TRBJ1-6; 7 positions match TRBD1. The CDR3 loop spans 19 amino acids. The germline gives CDR1 LNHNV, CDR2 YYDKDF (reference sequence). The J segment lost 7 bases and the V segment lost 1 base, leaving 16 bases of the junction unmatched. CDR3 amino acids: CATSRVLQGGSRGNSPLHF. DNA of the CDR3: TGTGCCACCAGCAGAGTTCTTCAGGGGGGATCAAGGGGGAATTCACCCCTCCACTTT.

The table lists this clone with a count of one. The chain employs TRBV5-1 and TRBJ2-7; 8 bases map to TRBD1. CDR1 SGHRS and CDR2 YFSETQ come from the germline V gene. V gave up 4 bases and J gave up 0 bases; unmatched junction bases: 9. The CDR3 extends over 16 amino acids. The CDR3 DNA follows: TGCGCCAGCAGCGGCTCAGGGGGCCTACTCTCCTACGAGCAGTACTTC. Protein product: CASSGSGGLLSYEQYF.

The chain uses TRBV11-3 and TRBJ1-2, with TRBD1 matching over 7 bases. With V trimmed by 5 bases and J by 8 bases, 11 bases remained unmatched. This CDR3 has 14 residues. The germline gives CDR1 SGHNT, CDR2 YENEEA. For the CDR3, the DNA is TGTGCCAGCAGCCCCGAGGGACAGTACCGGGGCTACACCTTC. Its translation is CASSPEGQYRGYTF.

This chain joins TRBV9 and TRBJ1-4; D unclear. Trimming took off 3 bases at V and 3 bases at J, with 12 bases between the two ends. Germline V gives CDR1 SGDLS, CDR2 YYNGEE. The CDR3 contains 15 residues. CDR3 region: CASSGPPGANEKLFF. CDR3 nucleotide sequence: TGTGCCAGCAGCGGCCCCCCGGGTGCTAATGAAAAACTGTTTTTT.

The chain combines TRBV4-3 with TRBJ1-1; D is perhaps TRBD1 (5 bases). V dropped 0 bases and J dropped 10 bases, with 15 bases sitting between them. CDR1 is LGHNA and CDR2 is YSLEER in the germline V gene. The CDR3 is 14 residues long. As DNA, the CDR3 is TGCGCCAGCAGCCAAGACCGCCAGGGTCTACGAGCTTTCTTT. Its translation: CASSQDRQGLRAFF.

The DNA of the CDR3 is TGTGCCAGCAGCCATCAGGGTTACACTGAAGCTTTCTTT. Translating gives CASSHQGYTEAFF. The chain combines TRBV14 with TRBJ1-1, with D perhaps matching TRBD1 (5 bases). The CDR3 covers 13 residues. Trimming pared 3 bases from V and 3 bases from J, leaving 8 bases between. Per the germline V gene, CDR1 is SGHDN and CDR2 is FVKESK. The whole variable domain, filled in from reference TRBV14 and TRBJ1-1, reads EAGVTQFPSHSVIEKGQTVTLRCDPISGHDNLYWYRRVMGKEIKFLLHFVKESKQDESGMPNNRFLAERTGGTYSTLKVQPAELEDSGVYFCASSHQGYTEAFFGQGTRLTVV.

The chain links TRBV10-3 to TRBJ1-1; TRBD1 matches 8 bases. The CDR3 sequence is 13 residues long. Germline V gene sequence: CDR1 ENHRY, CDR2 SYGVKD. V lost 6 bases and J lost 4; bases outside the gene matches: 4. The chain's CDR3 is CAIRETGGTEAFF. CDR3 nucleotide sequence: TGTGCCATCAGGGAAACAGGGGGCACTGAAGCTTTCTTT.

The sample holds a few counts of this clone. The rearrangement links TRBV5-4 to TRBJ2-5; D uncertain. V lost 5 bases, J lost 3 bases, and 11 bases lay in between. The CDR3 has 13 residues. Germline V gives CDR1 SGHNT, CDR2 YYREEE (reference sequence). The CDR3 here is CASSWAQKETQYF. CDR3 DNA: TGTGCCAGCAGTTGGGCACAAAAAGAGACCCAGTACTTC.

The chain carries TRBV19 and TRBJ2-2; D is perhaps TRBD1 (5 bases). The V end was cut by 4 bases, the J end by 0 bases, with 12 bases between. Germline V gives CDR1 LNHDA, CDR2 SQIVND (reference sequence). The CDR3 spans 16 residues. CDR3: CASSKSGHSNTGELFF. The CDR3 nucleotides are TGTGCCAGTAGTAAGTCAGGACACTCGAACACCGGGGAGCTGTTTTTT.

The rearrangement joins TRBV7-9 to TRBJ1-1; TRBD1 matches 9 bases. V dropped 5 bases and J dropped 1; count of bases not matched to a gene: 5. Germline assignment: CDR1 SEHNR and CDR2 FQNEAQ (reference sequence). CDR3 length: 15 amino acids. CDR3 bases: TGTGCCAGCAGCAAACAGGGGGCGACGAACACTGAAGCTTTCTTT. This codes for CASSKQGATNTEAFF.

In DNA, the CDR3 is TGTGCCAGCAGCTTAGCGACAGGGACCGGGGAGCTGTTTTTT. Its protein product is CASSLATGTGELFF. This sequence joins TRBV7-9 and TRBJ2-2; TRBD1 agrees at 7 bases. Germline V gene data show CDR1 as SEHNR and CDR2 as FQNEAQ (reference sequence). CDR3 length equals 14 residues. The J segment lost 5 bases and the V segment lost 0 bases, leaving 0 bases of the junction unmatched.

The chain has TRBV10-3 and TRBJ2-7; TRBD2 aligns across 8 bases. V was pared by 4 bases and J by 3 bases, with 11 bases of the junction left unmatched. Germline CDR1 and CDR2: ENHRY and SYGVKD. The CDR3 has 16 amino acids. The CDR3 loop reads CAISGATLSGGYEQYV. CDR3 nucleotides: TGTGCCATCAGTGGGGCCACCTTGAGCGGGGGCTACGAGCAGTACGTC.

J is TRBJ1-2 and V is TRBV5-1; weak D call: TRBD1 (5 bases). This CDR3 has 13 amino acids. Germline V gene lookup returns CDR1 SGHRS and CDR2 YFSETQ. V was clipped by 6 bases and J by 7 bases, with 16 bases between them. CDR3 coding DNA: TGCGCCAGCAATTTTGGGGGGTATCGTGGCTACACCTTC. It is translated as CASNFGGYRGYTF.

The chain's CDR3 is CASSQLGPGELFF. DNA for the CDR3: TGTGCCAGCAGCCAGCTCGGTCCCGGGGAGCTGTTTTTT. J is TRBJ2-2 and V is TRBV14; no clear D gene. The V end was cut by 3 bases, the J end by 6 bases, with 8 bases between. Germline lookup yields CDR1 SGHDN and CDR2 FVKESK. The CDR3 runs 13 residues. The full variable domain, in which reference TRBV14 and TRBJ2-2 provide the parts outside the CDR3, is EAGVTQFPSHSVIEKGQTVTLRCDPISGHDNLYWYRRVMGKEIKFLLHFVKESKQDESGMPNNRFLAERTGGTYSTLKVQPAELEDSGVYFCASSQLGPGELFFGEGSRLTVL.

The chain is built from TRBV5-1 and TRBJ2-6; 12 positions match TRBD2. The CDR3 consists of 20 residues. Germline values: CDR1 SGHRS, CDR2 YFSETQ. Losses at the gene ends were 0 bases for V and 0 bases for J; bases not matched to a gene: 7. Written as DNA, the CDR3 is TGCGCCAGCAGCTTGGCGAGACTAGCGGGAGTGATCTCTGGGGCCAACGTCCTGACTTTC. It codes for CASSLARLAGVISGANVLTF.

V gene TRBV11-3 combines with J gene TRBJ2-2; 11 nucleotides match TRBD2. J gave up 7 bases and V 5 bases, and 6 bases lay outside the gene matches. Germline CDR1 SGHNT, CDR2 YENEEA. The CDR3 contains 15 residues. The CDR3 reads CASSLSGRGGGELFF. DNA of the CDR3: TGTGCCAGCAGCCTTAGCGGGAGGGGAGGCGGGGAGCTGTTTTTT.